This passage covers 21 T cell receptor beta chains from one sample sequenced in a study of CD8 T cells in ankylosing spondylitis. TCRdb processed the 5' RACE reads anew with MiXCR; each CDR3 protein has one entry. The data contain about 450,000 distinct CDR3 sequences, roughly 25% of them seen just once; the ten biggest clones take up 0.89%. These receptors are not linked to any known antigen. Regarding the study as a whole: Ankylosing spondylitis blood appeared to carry a characteristic TCR beta motif of under ten highly homologous variants.

The sequenced sample was blood, either unsorted or a sorted T cell fraction (not recorded which). Source of these receptors: a male donor with ankylosing spondylitis.

The chain has TRBV20-1 and TRBJ2-1; 8 nucleotides align to TRBD2. Germline values: CDR1 DFQATT, CDR2 SNEGSKA (reference sequence). Trimming at V came to 5 bases and at J to 0 bases, leaving 3 bases not matched to a gene. This CDR3 contains 14 residues. This CDR3 reads CSAVSGNSYNEQFF. CDR3 DNA sequence: TGCAGTGCTGTTAGCGGGAACTCCTACAATGAGCAGTTCTTC.

A few counts support this clonotype. The chain recombines TRBV30 with TRBJ1-2; a possible D gene is TRBD1 (5 bases). V lost 1 base, J lost 6 bases, and 12 bases lay in between. This CDR3 region has 13 residues. The germline V gene has CDR1 GTSNPN and CDR2 SVGIG (reference sequence). CDR3 DNA sequence: TGTGCCTGGAGTGGCGGGACTGAAAATGGCTACACCTTC. Translating gives CAWSGGTENGYTF.

This clonotype was seen a few times. The chain recombines TRBV12-3 or TRBV12-4 with TRBJ1-6; TRBD1 might be the D (5 bases). Trimming left V 3 bases short and J 0 bases short, with 9 bases between. The CDR3 is 16 amino acids. The DNA for the CDR3 is TGTGCCAGCAGTTTGGGGCGCTTCTCCTATAATTCACCCCTCCACTTT. This encodes CASSLGRFSYNSPLHF.

In its sample, this clonotype was seen a few times. This chain links TRBV7-9 with TRBJ2-1, with D hard to call. V shed 1 base and J shed 8 bases, with 12 bases lying between them. This CDR3 is built from 14 residues. Per germline, CDR1 SEHNR and CDR2 FQNEAQ (reference sequence). As DNA, the CDR3 is TGTGCCAGCAGCTTAGTTTTGGCCGGCGATGAGCAGTTCTTC. Amino acids: CASSLVLAGDEQFF.

Concerning this clonotype: The germline gene is not matched at one end of the junction; a read error may be the cause. This chain connects TRBV7-2 to TRBJ2-1, with a weak D call TRBD2 (6 bases). The CDR3 loop spans 14 amino acids. CDR1 SGHTA and CDR2 FQGNSA come from the germline V gene. For the CDR3, the DNA is TGTGCCTGCAGCTTCGGGGGCTCCTACAATGAGCAGTTCTTC. This codes for CACSFGGSYNEQFF.

V usage is TRBV5-1 and J usage is TRBJ1-1; possible D gene TRBD1, 6 bases. The V end was cut by 0 bases, the J end by 5 bases, with 14 bases between. The CDR3 extends over 15 amino acids. Germline-derived CDR1 and CDR2 are SGHRS and YFSETQ. The CDR3 reads CASSLAGFQGTEAFF. CDR3 sequence (DNA): TGCGCCAGCAGCTTGGCCGGTTTTCAGGGGACTGAAGCTTTCTTT.

The chain links TRBV18 to TRBJ1-1, with TRBD1 matching over 10 bases. There are 13 residues in the CDR3. CDR1 is KGHSH, CDR2 LQKENI, per germline. The ends lost 5 bases at V and 7 bases at J; junction bases unmatched: 4. The CDR3 DNA reads as TGTGCCAGCTCAGACAGGGGGCAGGGTGAAGCTTTCTTT. This codes for CASSDRGQGEAFF. Together with reference TRBV18 and TRBJ1-1, the CDR3 gives the full variable domain: NAGVMQNPRHLVRRRGQEARLRCSPMKGHSHVYWYRQLPEEGLKFMVYLQKENIIDESGMPKERFSAEFPKEGPSILRIQQVVRGDSAAYFCASSDRGQGEAFFGQGTRLTVV.

Many counts were recorded for this clonotype. This sequence joins TRBV5-1 and TRBJ2-2; no firm D call. Germline V gene sequence: CDR1 SGHRS, CDR2 YFSETQ. Trimming pared 5 bases from V and 3 bases from J, leaving 8 bases between. This CDR3 contains 13 residues. The CDR3 DNA sequence: TGCGCCAGCAGTTACGGTGACACCGGGGAGCTGTTTTTT. It codes for CASSYGDTGELFF.

The chain employs TRBV24-1 and TRBJ2-7, with a possible D match to TRBD1 (6 bases). This CDR3 contains 18 residues. Per germline, CDR1 KGHDR and CDR2 SFDVKD. Trimming stripped 3 bases from V and 4 bases from J, with 24 bases between. CDR3 sequence: CATSDTSPTTGQVYEQYF. The CDR3 DNA follows: TGTGCCACCAGTGATACTTCTCCCACTACAGGGCAAGTATACGAGCAGTACTTC.

The rearrangement uses TRBV12-3 or TRBV12-4 and TRBJ2-2, with 8 bases identical to TRBD2. The CDR3 consists of 12 residues. After removal of 11 bases from V and 5 bases from J, the junction contained 4 bases not matched to a gene. The CDR3 DNA reads TGTGCCTCAGCGGGGGAGACCGGGGAGCTGTTTTTT. Residues: CASAGETGELFF.

This clonotype has only a few counts. This chain uses TRBV5-1 with TRBJ2-1, with 7 positions matching TRBD2. CDR1 is SGHRS and CDR2 is YFSETQ in the germline V gene. V shed 1 base and J 3 bases; nucleotides not matched to a gene: 1. This CDR3 is built from 14 residues. The CDR3 region has the DNA TGCGCCAGCAGCTTGCAGCGGGGCTACAATGAGCAGTTCTTC. It translates to CASSLQRGYNEQFF.

This clonotype was found a few times. The V gene is TRBV20-1, the J gene TRBJ1-2; perhaps TRBD1 as D (6 bases). The CDR3 spans 14 residues. Between the trimmed V and J ends, which lost 3 bases and 4 bases, there was a span of 15 bases. CDR1 and CDR2 (germline): DFQATT, SNEGSKA (reference sequence). CDR3 sequence (DNA): TGCAGTGCTAGTCGACAGGTCGGGAGCTATGGCTACACCTTC. Amino acids: CSASRQVGSYGYTF.

The genes are TRBV6-1 and TRBJ1-5; a weak D match, TRBD1 (6 bases). This CDR3 region has 14 residues. Germline CDR1 is MNHNS and CDR2 is SASEGT. The V and J ends lost 6 bases and 6 bases respectively, with 15 bases between them. The CDR3 bases are TGTGCCAGCAGATCCCGGACAGATAGTCAGCCCCAGCATTTT. It yields the protein CASRSRTDSQPQHF.

The V gene is TRBV3-1, the J gene TRBJ1-2; TRBD1 aligns across 10 bases. The V and J ends lost 1 base and 8 bases, in that order; junction bases with no gene match: 4. The CDR3 contains 14 residues. Germline V gives CDR1 LGHDT, CDR2 YNNKEL (reference sequence). The CDR3 protein is CASSQVTGGEGYTF. CDR3 DNA sequence: TGTGCCAGCAGCCAAGTGACAGGGGGCGAGGGCTACACCTTC.

This chain uses TRBV30 with TRBJ1-4; no clear D. The germline V gene has CDR1 GTSNPN and CDR2 SVGIG (reference sequence). This CDR3 comprises 12 residues. The CDR3 nucleotides are TGTGCGGGAAGGGCTGATAATGAAAAACTGTTTTTT. Its protein product is CAGRADNEKLFF.

V is TRBV5-1 and J is TRBJ2-5; D unclear. Trimming removed 7 bases from V and 6 bases from J, with 16 bases in between. The CDR3 has 13 residues. Germline lookup yields CDR1 SGHRS and CDR2 YFSETQ. DNA of the CDR3: TGCGCCAGCCTACTCAATATCGAGCAGACCCAGTACTTC. Its protein is CASLLNIEQTQYF.

The chain combines TRBV27 with TRBJ2-1; tentatively, D is TRBD2 (5 bases). Trimming removed 8 bases at V and 0 bases at J, with 14 bases between. The CDR3 runs to 15 residues. The germline CDR1 and CDR2 sequences are MNHEY and SMNVEV (reference sequence). The CDR3 protein is CASVRTGSSYNEQFF. DNA for the CDR3: TGTGCCAGCGTCAGGACGGGGAGCTCCTACAATGAGCAGTTCTTC.

The CDR3 coding sequence is TGCAGTGCCTTTCGACCCGGGACAAAAGAGACCCAGTACTTC. Protein sequence: CSAFRPGTKETQYF. The rearrangement uses TRBV20-1 and TRBJ2-5; tentatively, D is TRBD1 (6 bases). This CDR3 spans 14 amino acids. Germline CDR1 reads DFQATT; CDR2 reads SNEGSKA (reference sequence). Trimming left V 6 bases short and J 3 bases short, with 17 bases between.

J is TRBJ1-5 and V is TRBV20-1, with D maybe TRBD1 (6 bases). Germline V gene sequence: CDR1 DFQATT, CDR2 SNEGSKA (reference sequence). This CDR3 comprises 13 residues. Trimming pared 3 bases from V and 3 bases from J, leaving 9 bases between. Written as DNA, the CDR3 is TGCAGTGCTAGGGACAGAATCAATCAGCCCCAGCATTTT. It encodes CSARDRINQPQHF.

The chain links TRBV5-1 to TRBJ2-3; possibly TRBD1 for D (6 bases). Germline lookup yields CDR1 SGHRS and CDR2 YFSETQ. V was shortened by 1 base and J by 1 base, with 10 bases between the two germline ends. The CDR3 has 15 residues. The CDR3 is CASSLSRQGTDTQYF. In DNA form, the CDR3 reads TGCGCCAGCAGCTTGTCCCGACAGGGCACAGATACGCAGTATTTT.

This chain joins TRBV5-1 and TRBJ2-3; 7 bases match TRBD2. V lost 0 bases and J lost 4; bases outside the gene matches: 8. The CDR3 runs to 16 residues. In germline, CDR1 is SGHRS, CDR2 YFSETQ. In nucleotides, the CDR3 is TGCGCCAGCAGCTTGGAGGGGCGGGGGAGCCCAGATACGCAGTATTTT. Amino acids: CASSLEGRGSPDTQYF.